Shown below are 6 T cell receptor beta chains from a single sample sequenced in a study of blood T cell repertoires in COVID-19. Profiling relied on immunoSEQ multiplex PCR, and the TCRdb table lists in-frame clones only, not all of them. The sample has about 270,000 clones; about 89% are singletons. The source material was peripheral blood. Source of these receptors: a man in his forties with active or convalescent COVID-19.

The chain links TRBV6-6 to TRBJ1-5; no clear D. CDR3 size: 15 residues. CDR1 is MNHNY and CDR2 is SVGAGI in the germline V gene (reference sequence). Trimming shortened V by 2 bases and J by 0 bases, and 8 bases separated the two germline ends. The CDR3 nucleotides are TGTGCCAGCAGTTACCTCGGGTATAGCAATCAGCCCCAGCATTTT. Its translation is CASSYLGYSNQPQHF.

The J gene is TRBJ2-5, the V gene TRBV11-3; 11 bases are a match to TRBD2. CDR1 is SGHNT, CDR2 YENEEA, per germline. The CDR3 length is 15 residues. The trim removed 5 bases at V and 1 base at J, leaving 3 bases unmatched. The CDR3 sequence: CASSRTSGSQETQYF. The CDR3 DNA follows: TGTGCCAGCAGCCGGACTAGCGGGTCCCAAGAGACCCAGTACTTC.

The J gene is TRBJ2-1, the V gene TRBV7-3, with 7 bases identical to TRBD1. CDR1 and CDR2 (germline): SGHTA, FQGTGA. The length of the CDR3 is 13 residues. Trimming cost V 5 bases and J 12 bases; bases outside gene matches: 10. The CDR3 sequence is CASSRILTGRQFF. The CDR3 nucleotides read TGTGCCAGCAGCCGGATACTGACAGGGAGGCAGTTCTTC.

The gene calls are TRBV11-2 and TRBJ2-5; a possible D gene is TRBD2 (6 bases). V shed 5 bases and J shed 3 bases, with 13 bases lying between them. The CDR3 has 14 amino acids. CDR1 is SGHAT and CDR2 is FQNNGV in the germline V gene. CDR3: CASSPPGGKETQYF. CDR3 bases: TGTGCCAGCAGCCCCCCCGGAGGGAAAGAGACCCAGTACTTC.

The V call is TRBV9, the J call TRBJ2-2; 7 bases fit TRBD2. Trimming removed 0 bases from V and 7 bases from J; junction bases left unmatched: 9. Germline V gives CDR1 SGDLS, CDR2 YYNGEE. This CDR3 spans 16 amino acids. The CDR3 is CASSVGTSDFVGELFF. The CDR3 coding sequence is TGTGCCAGCAGCGTAGGTACTAGCGATTTTGTCGGGGAGCTGTTTTTT.

The rearrangement joins TRBV19 to TRBJ2-2; maybe TRBD2 (6 bases). V lost 6 bases, J lost 3 bases, and 11 bases lay in between. The CDR3 sequence is 14 residues long. Per the germline V gene, CDR1 is LNHDA and CDR2 is SQIVND (reference sequence). CDR3 nucleotides: TGTGCCAGTAGGGAGGGTCAAGACACCGGGGAGCTGTTTTTT. Translation: CASREGQDTGELFF.